This T cell receptor (beta chain) was retrieved from a study of CD8 T cells in Susac syndrome. After removal of 5 bases from V and 4 bases from J, the junction contained 8 bases not matched to a gene. The CDR3 is made up of 15 amino acids. From germline, CDR1 is SGHAT and CDR2 FQDESV (reference sequence). Random hexamers were used to reverse transcribe an amount of roughly 0.45 to 1 ug RNA. TCRdb fed the immunoSEQ multiplex PCR reads into MiXCR, producing one record per CDR3 protein. The profile covers over 100,000 distinct CDR3 sequences, with 92% appearing a single time and 0.14% taken by the ten largest.

The clonotype comes from a human donor in good health. Material: CD4+ T cells from PBMCs. The gene calls are TRBV11-1 and TRBJ2-3; TRBD1 agrees at 8 bases. CDR3 DNA: TGTGCCAGCAGCGACTCGGGACAGGTGGCAGATACGCAGTATTTT. As protein: CASSDSGQVADTQYF.